One sample yielded the 27 T cell receptor beta chains listed below, sequenced in a study of CD8+CD57+ T cells in acquired aplastic anemia. Patients chosen for sequencing had CD8+CD57+ cells that had expanded, as shown by flow cytometry. Profiling that covered TCR beta VDJ and CDR3 relied on genomic DNA as its template. TCRdb analysed the reads with MiXCR anew, one entry per CDR3 protein. The sample lists fewer than 250,000 distinct CDR3 sequences, around 43% occurring once. Sequenced sample: sorted CD4+, CD8+, or CD8+CD57+ T cells (not recorded which) from PBMCs. The receptor set was obtained from a human donor with aplastic anemia.

This clonotype was seen a handful of times. The rearrangement links TRBV15 to TRBJ2-2; 7 bases align to TRBD1. This CDR3 region has 15 residues. Per germline, CDR1 LNHNV and CDR2 YYDKDF (reference sequence). V shed 4 bases, J shed 4 bases, and the junction held 6 bases outside the gene matches. CDR3 nucleotides: TGTGCCACCAGCATCCGGGACAGACCCACCGGGGAGCTGTTTTTT. This encodes CATSIRDRPTGELFF.

About this clonotype: An end of the junction differs from the germline gene, which may be a read error. This chain links TRBV6-1 with TRBJ2-3, with 9 bases fitting TRBD1. The CDR3 runs 18 residues. The germline CDR1 and CDR2 sequences are MNHNS and SASEGT. This CDR3 reads CASSGPQSDRGETGTQYF. The DNA of the CDR3 is TGTGCCAGCAGTGGGCCCCAATCCGACAGGGGGGAGACAGGTACGCAGTATTTT.

This sequence joins TRBV7-8 and TRBJ2-1; 11 bases match TRBD2. This CDR3 is built from 16 residues. Per the germline V gene, CDR1 is SGHVS and CDR2 is FQNEAQ. Trimming removed 1 base from V and 7 bases from J; junction bases left unmatched: 6. The CDR3 DNA reads as TGTGCCAGCAGCTTAGTACTAGCGGGGGCCGGGAATGAGCAGTTCTTC. Residues: CASSLVLAGAGNEQFF.

There are many counts of this clonotype. The V call is TRBV2, the J call TRBJ2-3; D remains unclear. The V end lost 8 bases, the J end lost 5 bases, and 5 bases lay between the germline ends. Germline V lookup: CDR1 SNHLY, CDR2 FYNNEI. This CDR3 is built from 10 residues. The CDR3 reads CASVRDTQYF. Written as DNA, the CDR3 is TGTGCCAGCGTAAGAGATACGCAGTATTTT. Combining the CDR3 with reference TRBV2 and TRBJ2-3 gives the whole variable domain EPEVTQTPSHQVTQMGQEVILRCVPISNHLYFYWYRQILGQKVEFLVSFYNNEISEKSEIFDDQFSVERPDGSNFTLKIRSTKLEDSAMYFCASVRDTQYFGPGTRLTVL.

This clonotype was observed at least ten times. J is TRBJ2-3 and V is TRBV25-1, with D perhaps matching TRBD1 or TRBD2 (5 bases each). V was shortened by 4 bases and J by 3 bases, with 17 bases between the two germline ends. From germline, CDR1 is MGHDK and CDR2 SYGVNS. The CDR3 runs to 16 residues. The CDR3 here is CASSGLGMGETDTQYF. In nucleotides, the CDR3 is TGTGCCAGCAGTGGACTTGGGATGGGGGAGACAGATACGCAGTATTTT. Using reference TRBV25-1 and TRBJ2-3 for the parts outside the CDR3, the full variable domain is EADIYQTPRYLVIGTGKKITLECSQTMGHDKMYWYQQDPGMELHLIHYSYGVNSTEKGDLSSESTVSRIRTEHFPLTLESARPSHTSQYLCASSGLGMGETDTQYFGPGTRLTVL.

This clonotype occurred a few times. The rearrangement uses TRBV30 and TRBJ1-1; D ambiguous. The CDR3 sequence is 12 residues long. CDR1 is GTSNPN and CDR2 is SVGIG in the germline V gene (reference sequence). The ends were cut back, 2 bases at V and 1 base at J, with 5 bases in the middle. CDR3 nucleotide sequence: TGTGCCTGGAGTCGGAAGAACACTGAAGCTTTCTTT. Translation: CAWSRKNTEAFF. Full variable domain (remainder filled in from reference TRBV30 and TRBJ1-1): SQTIHQWPATLVQPVGSPLSLECTVEGTSNPNLYWYRQAAGRGLQLLFYSVGIGQISSEVPQNLSASRPQDRQFILSSKKLLLSDSGFYLCAWSRKNTEAFFGQGTRLTVV.

The J gene is TRBJ2-3, the V gene TRBV28; the D gene could be TRBD1 or TRBD2 (5 bases each). In germline, CDR1 is MDHEN, CDR2 SYDVKM. Trimming pared 4 bases from V and 3 bases from J, leaving 26 bases between. The CDR3 sequence is 19 residues long. The CDR3 DNA follows: TGTGCCAGCAGTTCTAGTGGTTATCCGGGACCGGAGAGGACAGATACGCAGTATTTT. Translated, it gives CASSSSGYPGPERTDTQYF.

The rearrangement links TRBV20-1 to TRBJ1-2, with 8 nucleotides matching TRBD1. CDR3 length: 12 residues. The V and J ends lost 4 bases and 8 bases, in that order; junction bases with no gene match: 6. Germline CDR1 DFQATT, CDR2 SNEGSKA (reference sequence). DNA for the CDR3: TGCAGTGCTAAGGGGACAGGTGGCGGCTACACCTTC. Translated, it gives CSAKGTGGGYTF.

There are many counts of this clonotype. The CDR3 DNA sequence: TGTGCCAGCAGCCAAGTTTGGGGGAGGCAGCCCCAGCATTTT. Residues: CASSQVWGRQPQHF. J is TRBJ1-5 and V is TRBV3-1; tentatively, D is TRBD1 (5 bases). Looked up from germline, CDR1 is LGHDT and CDR2 is YNNKEL (reference sequence). V lost 1 base to trimming and J lost 7 bases, with 11 bases between them. The CDR3 extends over 14 amino acids.

This clonotype was counted at least ten times. The chain is built from TRBV30 and TRBJ2-7; D gene unclear. Trimming stripped 0 bases from V and 2 bases from J, with 8 bases between. Germline V gene sequence: CDR1 GTSNPN, CDR2 SVGIG (reference sequence). The CDR3 is 13 residues long. CDR3: CAWSVDGPYEQYF. The CDR3, as DNA: TGTGCCTGGAGTGTGGACGGCCCCTACGAGCAGTACTTC.

This clonotype has just one count. The CDR3 ends on some other residue instead of the conserved phenylalanine or tryptophan, so this is likely a read error. CDR3 in amino acids: CASRNSWRPSQAQPQHL. In DNA form, the CDR3 reads TGTGCCAGCAGAAATTCCTGGAGGCCGTCCCAGGCGCAGCCCCAGCATCTT. The chain uses TRBV27 and TRBJ1-5, with unresolved D. The V end lost 6 bases, the J end lost 7 bases, and 25 bases lay between the germline ends. The CDR3 spans 17 residues. Looked up from germline, CDR1 is MNHEY and CDR2 is SMNVEV (reference sequence).

The DNA for the CDR3 is TGTGCCAGCAGTAAAGCCCAAGGGACAGGGGGTAATGAGCAGTTCTTC. Its protein product is CASSKAQGTGGNEQFF. This chain links TRBV6-5 with TRBJ2-1; TRBD1 agrees at 11 bases. This CDR3 has 16 amino acids. J lost 7 bases, V lost 5 bases, and 10 bases had no gene match. CDR1 and CDR2 from the germline V gene are MNHEY and SVGAGI.

This chain joins TRBV2 and TRBJ2-7; 7 positions match TRBD1. Unmatched junction bases numbered 6, after V lost 6 bases and J lost 4 bases. From germline, CDR1 is SNHLY and CDR2 FYNNEI. This CDR3 has 13 amino acids. CDR3 nucleotide sequence: TGTGCCAGCAGAGACAGGGCCCGATACGAGCAGTACTTC. Its protein is CASRDRARYEQYF.

This clonotype was observed a few times. The chain joins TRBV6-5 to TRBJ2-1, with 8 bases that match TRBD2. CDR3 size: 12 residues. J was trimmed by 16 bases and V by 7 bases; bases with no gene match: 12. Per the germline V gene, CDR1 is MNHEY and CDR2 is SVGAGI. The CDR3 DNA reads TGTGCCAGCACCCTAGCAGCGGGAGACTCCTTCTTC. It translates to CASTLAAGDSFF.

V and J are TRBV4-3 and TRBJ1-5, with no clear D. CDR3 size: 17 residues. The V gene lost 0 bases and the J gene lost 0 bases, with 12 bases spanning the gap. Germline assignment: CDR1 LGHNA and CDR2 YSLEER. As DNA, the CDR3 is TGCGCCAGCAGCCAAGATCGGATTCTGAATAGCAATCAGCCCCAGCATTTT. Translating gives CASSQDRILNSNQPQHF.

Many counts were recorded for this clonotype. This chain joins TRBV30 and TRBJ1-6; D not resolved. CDR1 and CDR2 (germline): GTSNPN, SVGIG (reference sequence). The CDR3 is 15 amino acids. Trimming shortened V by 3 bases and J by 7 bases, and 16 bases separated the two germline ends. CDR3 coding DNA: TGTGCCTGGAGGCCTGATGCGGGCGGGAATTCACCCCTCCACTTT. Its protein is CAWRPDAGGNSPLHF.

This clonotype was recorded at least ten times. V gene TRBV7-9 combines with J gene TRBJ1-1; no reliable D call. V lost 5 bases, J lost 6 bases, and 10 bases lay in between. The CDR3 covers 12 residues. Per the germline V gene, CDR1 is SEHNR and CDR2 is FQNEAQ (reference sequence). CDR3 region: CASSGRGSEAFF. As DNA, the CDR3 is TGTGCCAGCAGCGGGCGAGGTTCTGAAGCTTTCTTT.

The sample holds many counts of this clonotype. A much larger clonotype is one base distant, so this may be a read error. V gene TRBV7-9 combines with J gene TRBJ1-1; no clear D gene. Germline values: CDR1 SEHNR, CDR2 FQNEAQ (reference sequence). With 3 bases removed from V and 2 bases from J, the gap between germline ends came to 4 bases. This CDR3 is 12 amino acids long. CDR3 bases: TGTGCCAGCAGCTTTTTCAACACTGAAGCTTTCTTT. Translating it yields CASSFFNTEAFF.

This clonotype was observed at least ten times. The rearrangement joins TRBV6-5 to TRBJ2-6; D ambiguous. Germline V gene data show CDR1 as MNHEY and CDR2 as SVGAGI. Trimming pared 7 bases from V and 0 bases from J, leaving 4 bases between. CDR3 length: 13 amino acids. The CDR3 DNA follows: TGTGCCAGCACAGGCTCTGGGGCCAACGTCCTGACTTTC. This translates into CASTGSGANVLTF.

This clonotype was seen ten or more times. The V gene is TRBV3-1, the J gene TRBJ2-7, with D hard to call. Per the germline V gene, CDR1 is LGHDT and CDR2 is YNNKEL (reference sequence). This CDR3 comprises 12 residues. Trimming removed 1 base from V and 4 bases from J, with 5 bases in between. CDR3 DNA sequence: TGTGCCAGCAGCCAAGTTCGTTACGAGCAGTACTTC. This translates into CASSQVRYEQYF.

This clonotype was observed at least ten times. The rearrangement uses TRBV9 and TRBJ2-1, with D possibly matching TRBD1 (6 bases). V was pared by 6 bases and J by 6 bases, with 16 bases between. The CDR3 spans 14 residues. CDR1 and CDR2 from the germline V gene are SGDLS and YYNGEE. The CDR3 nucleotides are TGTGCCAGCACCAAAACGACAGGTCTCAATGAGCAGTTCTTC. Protein sequence: CASTKTTGLNEQFF.

This clonotype was seen ten or more times. The chain links TRBV4-3 to TRBJ2-5; D is ambiguous. V was clipped by 0 bases and J by 1 base, with 6 bases between them. Germline CDR1 LGHNA, CDR2 YSLEER. The CDR3 loop spans 14 amino acids. DNA for the CDR3: TGCGCCAGCAGCCAAGATTGGTTCCAAGAGACCCAGTACTTC. This translates into CASSQDWFQETQYF.

This clonotype was found many times. The CDR3 nucleotides read TGTGCCAGCAGCCCATCCGGGACCGACTTTATGGGCTACACCTTC. Its translation: CASSPSGTDFMGYTF. The V call is TRBV7-9, the J call TRBJ1-2; possibly TRBD1 for D (5 bases). Trimming took 5 bases from V and 8 from J, leaving 21 bases between them. This CDR3 has 15 residues. Looked up from germline, CDR1 is SEHNR and CDR2 is FQNEAQ (reference sequence).

CDR3 coding DNA: TGTGCCACCAGTGATTTGAACAGTAGCACAGATACGCAGTATTTT. It codes for CATSDLNSSTDTQYF. V usage is TRBV24-1 and J usage is TRBJ2-3; D unresolved. Germline V gene lookup returns CDR1 KGHDR and CDR2 SFDVKD. The V end lost 0 bases, the J end lost 0 bases, and 6 bases lay between the germline ends. The CDR3 sequence is 15 residues long.

The chain links TRBV7-9 to TRBJ2-3; perhaps TRBD1 as D (5 bases). The length of the CDR3 is 12 residues. Deletions cut 0 bases from V and 7 bases from J, with 5 bases between. Germline-derived CDR1 and CDR2 are SEHNR and FQNEAQ (reference sequence). The DNA for the CDR3 is TGTGCCAGCAGCTTAGCGGGGCATACGCAGTATTTT. It translates to CASSLAGHTQYF.

The sample holds a few counts of this clonotype. The chain recombines TRBV6-5 with TRBJ2-7; 11 nucleotides match TRBD1. After removal of 5 bases from V and 5 bases from J, the junction contained 8 bases not matched to a gene. The CDR3 extends over 15 amino acids. CDR1 MNHEY and CDR2 SVGAGI come from the germline V gene. CDR3 amino acids: CASSQDRGQVDEQYF. The CDR3 region has the DNA TGTGCCAGCAGTCAGGACAGGGGGCAAGTCGACGAGCAGTACTTC.

This clonotype was observed once. The gene calls are TRBV9 and TRBJ2-7, with TRBD2 matching 8 bases. Germline V gene data show CDR1 as SGDLS and CDR2 as YYNGEE. The CDR3 sequence is 15 residues long. The junction had 5 bases not matched to a gene; V was cut back by 3 bases and J by 0 bases. The CDR3 spells CASSETSDSSYEQYF. The CDR3 DNA reads as TGTGCCAGCAGCGAGACTAGCGATAGCTCCTACGAGCAGTACTTC.